This TCR beta chain was profiled in a study of blood T cell repertoires in COVID-19. Turning to this clone: A read error may produce the germline difference seen at one junction end.

Data came from immunoSEQ multiplex PCR; TCRdb stores just in-frame clones and leaves some out. The data hold approximately 280,000 clones, with about four fifths observed a single time. This CDR3 contains 14 residues. Germline V lookup: CDR1 LNHDA, CDR2 SQIVND (reference sequence). The receptor comes from a middle-aged man who had been exposed to COVID-19. Material for sequencing was PBMCs or T cells enriched from blood (not recorded which). The chain uses TRBV19 and TRBJ2-7; 10 bases agree with TRBD2. In DNA, the CDR3 is TGTGCCAGTAGAAGGGGACTAGCGTCTACGTCTTGGGACTTC. It is translated as CASRRGLASTSWDF.